This entry lists 25 T cell receptor beta chains sequenced from one sample in a study of T-cell memory formation after mild COVID-19. MiXCR, applied by TCRdb to the 5' RACE reads, yields one record per CDR3 protein. The sample consists of 150,000 to 200,000 distinct CDR3 sequences, 13% to 15% of them appearing once. What was sequenced was PBMCs or a T cell subset sorted from them (not recorded which). These receptors were obtained from an adult woman who had mild COVID-19 (a few samples of this study predate the infection). Cell type and time point are not known.

J is TRBJ1-5 and V is TRBV12-3 or TRBV12-4; D gene uncertain. The CDR3 spans 15 residues. Trimming cost V 6 bases and J 7 bases, with 19 bases left between them. Here the CDR3 DNA reads TGTGCCAGCAGCCGCCGTCGGCCCCCCGGGCAGCCCCAGCATTTT. Its translation: CASSRRRPPGQPQHF.

The sample holds many counts of this clonotype. This rearrangement joins TRBV5-1 to TRBJ2-7, with 7 bases lining up with TRBD1. CDR1 SGHRS and CDR2 YFSETQ come from the germline V gene. The CDR3 has 15 residues. Germline trimming cut 0 bases from V and 3 bases from J; bases unmatched to any gene: 6. The CDR3 protein is CASSLGGGDDYEQYF. CDR3 nucleotide sequence: TGCGCCAGCAGCTTGGGAGGGGGCGACGACTACGAGCAGTACTTC.

This clonotype was counted many times. The rearrangement joins TRBV28 to TRBJ2-7, with 11 bases that match TRBD1. V shed 8 bases, J shed 4 bases, and the junction held 4 bases outside the gene matches. The CDR3 sequence is 13 residues long. Germline assignment: CDR1 MDHEN and CDR2 SYDVKM. CDR3 DNA sequence: TGTGCCAGCCTGGACAGGGGGCTTTACGAGCAGTACTTC. Translation gives CASLDRGLYEQYF.

The chain uses TRBV5-5 and TRBJ1-4; D is perhaps TRBD1 (6 bases). There are 15 residues in the CDR3. V gave up 4 bases and J gave up 2 bases, with 12 bases separating them. The germline V gene has CDR1 SGHKS and CDR2 YYEKEE (reference sequence). The CDR3, as DNA: TGTGCCAGCAGCCCCAGACAGGCGACTAATGAAAAACTGTTTTTT. Residues: CASSPRQATNEKLFF.

The chain uses TRBV5-1 and TRBJ2-1, with 8 bases identical to TRBD1. Trimming removed 0 bases from V and 6 bases from J; junction bases left unmatched: 2. Germline V gene lookup returns CDR1 SGHRS and CDR2 YFSETQ. The CDR3 consists of 14 residues. CDR3 sequence reads: CASSLEQGGNEQFF. The CDR3 nucleotides are TGCGCCAGCAGCTTGGAACAGGGGGGCAATGAGCAGTTCTTC.

The chain uses TRBV4-1 and TRBJ1-1; 10 bases are shared with TRBD1. Trimming took 4 bases from V and 5 from J; bases not matched to a gene: 10. The germline gives CDR1 MGHRA, CDR2 YSYEKL. The CDR3 contains 16 residues. The CDR3 reads CASSPPGQGIWTEAFF. Here the CDR3 DNA reads TGCGCCAGCAGCCCCCCGGGACAGGGGATCTGGACTGAAGCTTTCTTT.

V usage is TRBV7-6 and J usage is TRBJ1-6; D ambiguous. From germline, CDR1 is SGHVS and CDR2 FNYEAQ. V gave up 3 bases and J gave up 6 bases, with 9 bases separating them. The CDR3 sequence is 14 residues long. CDR3: CASSLSQINSPLHF. Here the CDR3 DNA reads TGTGCCAGCAGCTTGAGCCAGATTAATTCACCCCTCCACTTT.

This clonotype came up a few times. The chain joins TRBV5-4 to TRBJ2-5; D remains unclear. This CDR3 is 16 amino acids long. V lost 0 bases, J lost 1 base, and 13 bases lay in between. Per germline, CDR1 SGHNT and CDR2 YYREEE (reference sequence). The CDR3 sequence: CASSLAVGAAQETQYF. The CDR3 DNA reads TGTGCCAGCAGCTTGGCCGTCGGTGCGGCCCAAGAGACCCAGTACTTC.

The CDR3 sequence is CASSPRTSGIITYEQYF. The CDR3 DNA sequence: TGTGCCAGCAGCCCAAGGACTAGCGGGATTATCACCTACGAGCAGTACTTC. This chain connects TRBV12-3 or TRBV12-4 to TRBJ2-7, with TRBD2 matching 12 bases. The junction had 11 bases not matched to a gene; V was cut back by 6 bases and J by 2 bases. The length of the CDR3 is 17 residues.

This chain connects TRBV4-3 to TRBJ1-2; D is uncertain. The CDR3 runs 18 residues. Per the germline V gene, CDR1 is LGHNA and CDR2 is YSLEER. Trimming cost V 0 bases and J 5 bases, with 22 bases left between them. For the CDR3, the DNA is TGCGCCAGCAGCCAAGATCGAACGGGCTCCTCTCTGGGGTATGGCTACACCTTC. It codes for CASSQDRTGSSLGYGYTF.

This clonotype was found a few times. V usage is TRBV3-1 and J usage is TRBJ1-1, with TRBD1 as a possible D gene (5 bases). This CDR3 is built from 13 residues. Trimming stripped 0 bases from V and 3 bases from J, with 5 bases between. In germline, CDR1 is LGHDT, CDR2 YNNKEL (reference sequence). The CDR3 protein is CASSQEGDTEAFF. For the CDR3, the DNA is TGTGCCAGCAGCCAAGAGGGGGACACTGAAGCTTTCTTT.

This clonotype was detected a few times. This chain connects TRBV20-1 to TRBJ2-7; TRBD2 is a possible D gene (6 bases). This CDR3 is 13 amino acids long. V was pared by 5 bases and J by 2 bases, with 13 bases between. The germline CDR1 and CDR2 sequences are DFQATT and SNEGSKA (reference sequence). The CDR3 spells CSAGGAVAYEQYF. CDR3 nucleotides: TGCAGTGCTGGCGGGGCCGTTGCCTACGAGCAGTACTTC.

The chain carries TRBV10-3 and TRBJ2-7; 9 bases are a match to TRBD2. Germline V gene lookup returns CDR1 ENHRY and CDR2 SYGVKD. V was clipped by 3 bases and J by 3 bases; unmatched bases: 3. There are 14 residues in the CDR3. This chain's CDR3 is CAISEKTSGYEQYF. CDR3 DNA: TGTGCCATCAGTGAAAAGACTAGCGGCTACGAGCAGTACTTC.

This clonotype came up a few times. The genes are TRBV12-3 or TRBV12-4 and TRBJ2-4, with 8 nucleotides matching TRBD1. The V and J ends lost 6 bases and 7 bases, in that order; junction bases with no gene match: 8. The CDR3 consists of 14 residues. This CDR3 is CASSASGGRNIQYF. CDR3 DNA sequence: TGTGCCAGCAGCGCCTCAGGGGGCCGGAACATTCAGTACTTC.

The rearrangement uses TRBV4-1 and TRBJ2-1, with D possibly called TRBD1 or TRBD2 (5 bases each). Germline assignment: CDR1 MGHRA and CDR2 YSYEKL. This CDR3 is 17 amino acids long. V was clipped by 0 bases and J by 3 bases, with 15 bases between them. CDR3 coding DNA: TGCGCCAGCAGCCAAGAAATCGGGACCGGCAGCTACAATGAGCAGTTCTTC. It codes for CASSQEIGTGSYNEQFF.

This clonotype showed up just a few times. This chain links TRBV9 with TRBJ2-1; weak D call: TRBD2 (6 bases). V was cut by 0 bases and J by 4 bases, with 32 bases left in between. This CDR3 is 22 amino acids long. Germline values: CDR1 SGDLS, CDR2 YYNGEE. The DNA for the CDR3 is TGTGCCAGCAGCGTAGTCGGGGGACCTTCACGACGGGAACTGCCAACTTACAATGAGCAGTTCTTC. It codes for CASSVVGGPSRRELPTYNEQFF.

The chain recombines TRBV7-9 with TRBJ1-1; D gene ambiguous. Germline CDR1 SEHNR, CDR2 FQNEAQ (reference sequence). The V gene lost 8 bases and the J gene lost 6 bases, with 22 bases spanning the gap. This CDR3 contains 15 residues. CDR3 sequence reads: CASAGRIDPYSEAFF. In DNA form, the CDR3 reads TGTGCCAGCGCCGGACGAATTGATCCCTACTCTGAAGCTTTCTTT.

This clonotype appeared a few times. This sequence joins TRBV20-1 and TRBJ1-1; D call uncertain. The V gene's germline CDR1 is DFQATT and CDR2 SNEGSKA (reference sequence). This CDR3 has 12 amino acids. V was cut by 2 bases and J by 6 bases, with 10 bases left in between. CDR3 sequence: CSARPFLAEAFF. CDR3 DNA sequence: TGCAGTGCTAGACCCTTTCTGGCTGAAGCTTTCTTT.

The V call is TRBV3-1, the J call TRBJ1-1, with 8 nucleotides matching TRBD1. V trimming: 4 bases; J trimming: 9 bases; junction bases outside the gene matches: 4. Germline V CDR1 and CDR2: LGHDT, YNNKEL (reference sequence). This CDR3 has 12 residues. The CDR3 DNA reads TGTGCCAGCAGCCCGGACAGGGTCCAAGCTTTCTTT. Translated: CASSPDRVQAFF.

The chain couples TRBV7-8 to TRBJ2-2, with TRBD2 as a possible D gene (5 bases). Per the germline V gene, CDR1 is SGHVS and CDR2 is FQNEAQ. The CDR3 consists of 16 residues. The V and J ends lost 4 bases and 4 bases respectively, with 16 bases between them. This chain's CDR3 is CASSYIRSGLTGELFF. The CDR3 DNA reads as TGTGCCAGCAGCTATATTCGATCTGGACTCACCGGGGAGCTGTTTTTT.

This clonotype has only a few counts. The rearrangement links TRBV12-3 or TRBV12-4 to TRBJ1-1; TRBD1 agrees at 8 bases. The CDR3 consists of 15 residues. The J segment lost 3 bases and the V segment lost 1 base, leaving 4 bases of the junction unmatched. CDR3 residues: CASSLEDREYTEAFF. The CDR3 coding sequence is TGTGCCAGCAGTTTAGAGGACAGGGAATACACTGAAGCTTTCTTT.

This clonotype was observed a single time. The chain employs TRBV20-1 and TRBJ2-3; D ambiguous. Per the germline V gene, CDR1 is DFQATT and CDR2 is SNEGSKA (reference sequence). V was trimmed by 2 bases and J by 0 bases, leaving 6 bases between them. This CDR3 spans 13 amino acids. The CDR3 loop is CSARKVSTDTQYF. CDR3 coding DNA: TGCAGTGCTAGAAAGGTTAGCACAGATACGCAGTATTTT.

The table lists this clonotype with a few counts. The gene calls are TRBV20-1 and TRBJ2-3; TRBD1 might be the D (5 bases). Trimming left V 0 bases short and J 2 bases short, with 15 bases between. The CDR3 consists of 16 residues. Germline V lookup: CDR1 DFQATT, CDR2 SNEGSKA (reference sequence). DNA for the CDR3: TGCAGTGCTAGAGATCAATGGAGACAGTACACAGATACGCAGTATTTT. Translating gives CSARDQWRQYTDTQYF.

This clonotype showed up just a few times. The chain employs TRBV29-1 and TRBJ2-7, with TRBD1 as a possible D gene (6 bases). V lost 6 bases and J 0 bases, leaving 18 bases between the germline ends. In germline, CDR1 is SQVTM, CDR2 ANQGSEA. CDR3 length: 15 residues. The CDR3 protein is CSVRGTAQSSYEQYF. As DNA, the CDR3 is TGCAGCGTGAGGGGGACGGCCCAGAGCTCCTACGAGCAGTACTTC.

The table lists this clonotype with many counts. This sequence joins TRBV5-1 and TRBJ2-5; D is perhaps TRBD1 (5 bases). The CDR3 has 13 amino acids. V lost 7 bases and J lost 0, with 10 bases in between. Germline values: CDR1 SGHRS, CDR2 YFSETQ. The CDR3 spells CASVADNQETQYF. CDR3 DNA: TGCGCCAGCGTCGCGGACAACCAAGAGACCCAGTACTTC.